A single sample gave rise to the 22 T cell receptor beta chains below, sequenced in a study of T-cell memory formation after mild COVID-19. From the 5' RACE reads, TCRdb called clonotypes with MiXCR, one entry per CDR3 protein. This sample has under 350,000 distinct CDR3 sequences; under 20% occur once, and the top ten carry roughly a fifth. Sequencing was performed on PBMCs or a T cell subset sorted from them (not recorded which). The receptors here all came from a man aged 18 to 29 who had mild COVID-19 (a few samples of this study predate the infection). Cell type and time point are not known.

CDR3 in amino acids: CASSPHESTGELFF. CDR3 nucleotide sequence: TGTGCCAGCAGCCCTCACGAGTCCACCGGGGAGCTGTTTTTT. V and J are TRBV6-6 and TRBJ2-2; D ambiguous. The V gene lost 6 bases and the J gene lost 4 bases, with 12 bases spanning the gap. This CDR3 is 14 amino acids long. Germline V lookup: CDR1 MNHNY, CDR2 SVGAGI (reference sequence).

This clonotype was detected a few times. V and J are TRBV4-3 and TRBJ2-3; D possibly uses TRBD1 or TRBD2 (5 bases each). The CDR3 spans 13 residues. Germline V gives CDR1 LGHNA, CDR2 YSLEER. V lost 1 base and J lost 8, with 10 bases in between. CDR3 region: CASSQVGEFTQYF. CDR3 DNA: TGCGCCAGCAGCCAAGTGGGGGAATTTACGCAGTATTTT.

V is TRBV27 and J is TRBJ2-1, with D tentatively TRBD2 (6 bases). Germline V gene lookup returns CDR1 MNHEY and CDR2 SMNVEV (reference sequence). This CDR3 region has 16 residues. Trimming took off 5 bases at V and 2 bases at J, with 16 bases between the two ends. The DNA of the CDR3 is TGTGCCAGCAGTGCGCTCGGCGGGGCCCCCTACAATGAGCAGTTCTTC. As protein: CASSALGGAPYNEQFF.

This rearrangement joins TRBV9 to TRBJ1-6, with D perhaps matching TRBD1 (6 bases). The CDR3 is 12 amino acids. The germline CDR1 and CDR2 sequences are SGDLS and YYNGEE. V lost 7 bases and J lost 10, with 12 bases in between. The CDR3 region has the DNA TGTGCCAGCTTCATAAGGGGGTCACCCCTCCACTTT. Protein sequence: CASFIRGSPLHF.

V and J are TRBV7-8 and TRBJ2-2; TRBD1 is a possible D gene (5 bases). This CDR3 contains 15 residues. Germline V lookup: CDR1 SGHVS, CDR2 FQNEAQ. Trimming took 4 bases from V and 5 from J, leaving 14 bases between them. DNA for the CDR3: TGTGCCAGCAGCTCACGGGCGGCAGGGACCGGGGAGCTGTTTTTT. Residues: CASSSRAAGTGELFF.

The J gene is TRBJ2-6, the V gene TRBV5-1, with unresolved D. The germline V and J ends were trimmed by 0 bases and 0 bases, with 7 bases remaining between them. CDR1 is SGHRS, CDR2 YFSETQ, per germline. CDR3 size: 16 residues. The CDR3 loop is CASSLGLFSGANVLTF. Written as DNA, the CDR3 is TGCGCCAGCAGCTTGGGTCTGTTCTCTGGGGCCAACGTCCTGACTTTC.

This clonotype has ten or more counts. The chain combines TRBV28 with TRBJ2-3; 8 bases are a match to TRBD2. V gave up 2 bases and J gave up 0 bases; unmatched junction bases: 4. CDR1 is MDHEN and CDR2 is SYDVKM in the germline V gene. The CDR3 has 16 residues. CDR3 DNA: TGTGCCAGCAGTTTACTGGGCGGGGGGAGCACAGATACGCAGTATTTT. The encoded protein is CASSLLGGGSTDTQYF.

V is TRBV4-2 and J is TRBJ1-1; D is unresolved. Germline V lookup: CDR1 LGHNA, CDR2 YNFKEQ. V was cut by 1 base and J by 4 bases, with 13 bases left in between. The CDR3 covers 15 residues. Written as DNA, the CDR3 is TGTGCCAGCAGCCAAGGATCCCTGGCAGCCACTGAAGCTTTCTTT. Amino acid sequence: CASSQGSLAATEAFF.

V is TRBV30 and J is TRBJ2-3; D gene unclear. Germline CDR1 and CDR2: GTSNPN and SVGIG (reference sequence). This CDR3 contains 12 residues. The V end was cut by 4 bases, the J end by 6 bases, with 11 bases between. The CDR3 here is CAWKSPRDTQYF. The DNA for the CDR3 is TGTGCCTGGAAGTCACCAAGGGATACGCAGTATTTT.

CDR3 sequence reads: CASSPTWGSIEAFF. CDR3 DNA sequence: TGTGCCAGTAGTCCCACCTGGGGATCGATTGAAGCTTTCTTT. This sequence joins TRBV19 and TRBJ1-1; D gene unclear. Between the trimmed V and J ends, which lost 5 bases and 7 bases, there was a span of 17 bases. In germline, CDR1 is LNHDA, CDR2 SQIVND (reference sequence). CDR3 size: 14 residues.

This clonotype was seen more than once but under ten times. The chain is built from TRBV5-1 and TRBJ2-1, with no clear D. CDR3 length: 12 amino acids. V lost 4 bases and J 8 bases, leaving 10 bases between the germline ends. The germline V gene has CDR1 SGHRS and CDR2 YFSETQ. The DNA for the CDR3 is TGCGCCAGCAGCCCCTCTTATGATGAGCAGTTCTTC. Translated: CASSPSYDEQFF.

This clonotype has just a few counts. The CDR3 DNA sequence: TGTGCCATCAGTTTTACACACTCCTACGAGCAGTACTTC. As protein: CAISFTHSYEQYF. The rearrangement joins TRBV10-3 to TRBJ2-7, with unresolved D. V was trimmed by 5 bases and J by 0 bases, leaving 8 bases between them. This CDR3 region has 13 residues. Looked up from germline, CDR1 is ENHRY and CDR2 is SYGVKD.

This clonotype was observed a handful of times. The chain carries TRBV2 and TRBJ1-2, with TRBD1 as a possible D gene (5 bases). The V end was cut by 3 bases, the J end by 8 bases, with 13 bases between. Germline V gene lookup returns CDR1 SNHLY and CDR2 FYNNEI. This CDR3 has 13 residues. The CDR3 region has the DNA TGTGCCAGCAGTGAGGGGCAGGATGGCGGCTACACCTTC. Encoded protein: CASSEGQDGGYTF.

This clonotype has a handful of counts. This chain connects TRBV9 to TRBJ2-2, with 8 bases lining up with TRBD2. V was clipped by 4 bases and J by 6 bases; unmatched bases: 14. The germline V gene encodes CDR1 SGDLS and CDR2 YYNGEE. The CDR3 has 17 amino acids. The CDR3 sequence: CASSPHAGTSGAGELFF. DNA for the CDR3: TGTGCCAGCAGCCCTCATGCCGGGACTAGTGGTGCCGGGGAGCTGTTTTTT.

This clonotype was seen a few times. The chain has TRBV20-1 and TRBJ2-1, with TRBD2 matching over 8 bases. Looked up from germline, CDR1 is DFQATT and CDR2 is SNEGSKA (reference sequence). The V gene end was trimmed by 0 bases and the J gene end by 9 bases; junction bases not matched to a gene: 10. CDR3 length equals 15 residues. CDR3 DNA sequence: TGCAGTGCTAGAGATGTCCGGACTAGCAACGGTGAGCAGTTCTTC. Translation gives CSARDVRTSNGEQFF.

The chain is built from TRBV10-1 and TRBJ2-7, with TRBD1 as a possible D gene (5 bases). The V gene lost 0 bases and the J gene lost 3 bases, with 9 bases spanning the gap. The CDR3 totals 14 residues. The V gene's germline CDR1 is WNHNN and CDR2 SYGVQD (reference sequence). The CDR3, as DNA: TGCGCCAGCAGTGAGTCGGGCAGGGACTACGAGCAGTACTTC. It is translated as CASSESGRDYEQYF.

The V and J genes are TRBV4-2 and TRBJ2-7, with 9 bases identical to TRBD2. After removal of 1 base from V and 4 bases from J, the junction contained 8 bases not matched to a gene. Germline V gene data show CDR1 as LGHNA and CDR2 as YNFKEQ. CDR3 length: 16 residues. The CDR3: CASSQARSGGRYEQYF. DNA for the CDR3: TGTGCCAGCAGCCAAGCACGGAGCGGGGGGAGGTACGAGCAGTACTTC.

The CDR3 coding sequence is TGCAGCGTTGAACCCCGGGCCAAAAACATTCAGTACTTC. Amino acids: CSVEPRAKNIQYF. J is TRBJ2-4 and V is TRBV29-1; D is unresolved. Trimming left V 2 bases short and J 1 base short, with 6 bases between. CDR1 and CDR2 (germline): SQVTM, ANQGSEA. The CDR3 sequence is 13 residues long.

This clonotype was seen repeatedly, ten times or more. This chain connects TRBV7-2 to TRBJ2-6; D unclear. V lost 1 base and J lost 2, with 3 bases in between. CDR1 is SGHTA and CDR2 is FQGNSA in the germline V gene. The CDR3 has 14 amino acids. CDR3 in amino acids: CASSLGPGANVLTF. CDR3 bases: TGTGCCAGCAGCTTAGGGCCTGGGGCCAACGTCCTGACTTTC.

The V call is TRBV12-3 or TRBV12-4, the J call TRBJ2-3; no reliable D call. The V end was cut by 3 bases, the J end by 1 base, with 5 bases between. This CDR3 contains 13 residues. The CDR3 DNA is TGTGCCAGCAGTTTTGTTGGCACAGATACGCAGTATTTT. It encodes CASSFVGTDTQYF.

This clonotype was observed a handful of times. The chain joins TRBV5-1 to TRBJ2-4; perhaps TRBD2 as D (7 bases). The germline V gene encodes CDR1 SGHRS and CDR2 YFSETQ. With 0 bases removed from V and 7 bases from J, the gap between germline ends came to 17 bases. This CDR3 contains 16 residues. The CDR3 sequence is CASSLGAGGPGNIQYF. CDR3 sequence (DNA): TGCGCCAGCAGCTTGGGGGCCGGGGGGCCCGGGAACATTCAGTACTTC.

This clonotype has just a few counts. The rearrangement links TRBV5-5 to TRBJ2-1, with D hard to call. The V gene lost 0 bases and the J gene lost 12 bases, with 16 bases spanning the gap. There are 14 residues in the CDR3. The germline V gene has CDR1 SGHKS and CDR2 YYEKEE (reference sequence). CDR3 coding DNA: TGTGCCAGCAGCTTGGCAGATCCCAGGTCGGGGCAGTTCTTC. Translating it yields CASSLADPRSGQFF.